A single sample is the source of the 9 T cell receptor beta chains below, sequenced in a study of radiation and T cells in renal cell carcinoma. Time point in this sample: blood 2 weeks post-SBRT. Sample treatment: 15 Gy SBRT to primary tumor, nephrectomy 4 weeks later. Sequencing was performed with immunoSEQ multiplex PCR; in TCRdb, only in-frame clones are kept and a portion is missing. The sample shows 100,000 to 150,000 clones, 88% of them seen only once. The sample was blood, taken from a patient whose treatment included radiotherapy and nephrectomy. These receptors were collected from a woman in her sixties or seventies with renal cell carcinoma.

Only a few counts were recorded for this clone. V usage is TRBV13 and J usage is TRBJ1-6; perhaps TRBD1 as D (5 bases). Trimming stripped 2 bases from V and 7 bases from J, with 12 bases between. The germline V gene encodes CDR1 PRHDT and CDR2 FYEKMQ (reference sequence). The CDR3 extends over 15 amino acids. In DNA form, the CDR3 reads TGTGCCAGCAGCTTACAGGGTAGTCGAAATTCACCCCTCCACTTT. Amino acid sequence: CASSLQGSRNSPLHF.

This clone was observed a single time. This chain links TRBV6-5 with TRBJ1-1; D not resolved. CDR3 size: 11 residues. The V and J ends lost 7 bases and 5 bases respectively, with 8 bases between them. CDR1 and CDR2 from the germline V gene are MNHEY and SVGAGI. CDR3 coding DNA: TGTGCCAGCAACCGGGGAACTGAAGCTTTCTTT. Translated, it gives CASNRGTEAFF.

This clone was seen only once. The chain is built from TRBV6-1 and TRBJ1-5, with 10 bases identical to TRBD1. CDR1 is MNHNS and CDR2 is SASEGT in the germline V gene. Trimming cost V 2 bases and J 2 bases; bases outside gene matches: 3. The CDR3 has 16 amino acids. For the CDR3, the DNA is TGTGCCAGCAGTGAACAGACAGGGGGCCGCAATCAGCCCCAGCATTTT. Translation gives CASSEQTGGRNQPQHF.

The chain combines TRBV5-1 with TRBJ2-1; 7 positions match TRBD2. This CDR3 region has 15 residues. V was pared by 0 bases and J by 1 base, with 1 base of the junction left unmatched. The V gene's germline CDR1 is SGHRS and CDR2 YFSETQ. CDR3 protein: CASSLDGGSYNEQFF. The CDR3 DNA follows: TGCGCCAGCAGCTTGGACGGGGGGTCCTACAATGAGCAGTTCTTC. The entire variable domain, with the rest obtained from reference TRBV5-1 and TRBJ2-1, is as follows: KAGVTQTPRYLIKTRGQQVTLSCSPISGHRSVSWYQQTPGQGLQFLFEYFSETQRNKGNFPGRFSGRQFSNSRSEMNVSTLELGDSALYLCASSLDGGSYNEQFFGPGTRLTVL.

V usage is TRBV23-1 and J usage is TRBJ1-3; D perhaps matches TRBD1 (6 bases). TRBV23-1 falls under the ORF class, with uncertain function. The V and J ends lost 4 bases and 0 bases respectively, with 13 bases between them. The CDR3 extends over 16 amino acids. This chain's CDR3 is CASSLSGASSGNTIYF. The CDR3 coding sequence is TGCGCCAGCAGTCTCTCAGGGGCCAGCTCTGGAAACACCATATATTTT.

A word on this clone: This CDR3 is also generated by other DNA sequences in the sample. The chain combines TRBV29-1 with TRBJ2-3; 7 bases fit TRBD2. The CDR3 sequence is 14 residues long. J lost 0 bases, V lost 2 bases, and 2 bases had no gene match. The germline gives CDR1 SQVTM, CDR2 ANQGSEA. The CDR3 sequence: CSVELADSTDTQYF. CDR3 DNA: TGCAGCGTTGAACTAGCGGATAGCACAGATACGCAGTATTTT.

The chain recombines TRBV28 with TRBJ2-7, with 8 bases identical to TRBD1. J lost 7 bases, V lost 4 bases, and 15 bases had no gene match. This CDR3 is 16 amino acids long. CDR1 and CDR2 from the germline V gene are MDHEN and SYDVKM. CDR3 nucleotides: TGTGCCAGCAGTTCCTTTAAGGGGCAGGGGGCGAGGGAGCAGTACTTC. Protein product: CASSSFKGQGAREQYF.

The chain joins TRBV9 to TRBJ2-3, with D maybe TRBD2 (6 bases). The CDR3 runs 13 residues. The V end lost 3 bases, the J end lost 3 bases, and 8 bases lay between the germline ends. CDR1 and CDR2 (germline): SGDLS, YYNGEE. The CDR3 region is CASSEAGTDTQYF. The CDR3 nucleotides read TGTGCCAGCAGCGAGGCGGGGACAGATACGCAGTATTTT.

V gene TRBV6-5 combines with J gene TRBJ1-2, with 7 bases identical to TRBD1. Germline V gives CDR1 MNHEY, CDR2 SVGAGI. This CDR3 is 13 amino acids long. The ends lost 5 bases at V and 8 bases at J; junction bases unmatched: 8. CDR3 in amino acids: CASSRRQGTGYTF. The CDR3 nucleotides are TGTGCCAGCAGTCGTAGACAGGGTACCGGCTACACCTTC.